These T cell receptor beta chains were read from a single sample in a study of tumor-infiltrating lymphocytes in primary liver carcinoma. TCRdb independently ran MiXCR on the multiplex PCR reads; one entry per CDR3 protein. The profile shows about 54,000 distinct CDR3 sequences, about three quarters of them singletons. The sample consisted of liver tumor tissue from sampling region 2. These receptors were taken from a man between 40 and 49 years old with primary liver carcinoma and hepatitis B virus infection. Each CDR3 is given with its conserved first and last residue. The size entry is marked missing in some rows and otherwise reads once, few, many or a size class.

v_call	clone_size	j_call	cdr3_aa
TRBV11-2	few	TRBJ2-5	CASRSRASAYQKTQYF
TRBV29-1	medium-sized	TRBJ2-1	CSVPTSGNYNEQFF
TRBV11-2	.	TRBJ2-1	CASSLEVGAEQFF
TRBV12-3/TRBV12-4	.	TRBJ1-4	CASSLQGRGEKLLF
TRBV24-1	many	TRBJ2-5	CATSDSRRDSQETQYF
TRBV6-5	.	TRBJ2-7	CTSRGLMHDEQYF
TRBV6-6	.	TRBJ1-1	CASNTDGANTEAFF
TRBV12-3/TRBV12-4	once	TRBJ2-7	CASTRLEYYGQYF
TRBV11-2	.	TRBJ2-6	CANRAGQGSSGANVLTF
TRBV21-1	many	TRBJ2-5	CASSGSGQGRETQYF
TRBV4-1	.	TRBJ1-2	CASSETANYDTTF
TRBV12-3/TRBV12-4	.	TRBJ2-1	CASRGLAGERFF
TRBV7-3	.	TRBJ2-2	CASGSQPSQGSGELFF
TRBV7-8	.	TRBJ2-1	CTSSSGLAGAEQIF
TRBV4-1	few	TRBJ2-1	CASSHASSVEQFF
TRBV11-2	.	TRBJ2-7	CDNSLVAGGPYEQYF
TRBV12-3/TRBV12-4	.	TRBJ2-7	CANSVLGRAMEEQYF
TRBV5-1	many	TRBJ2-3	CASSFGRLAGSLSADTQYF
TRBV6-5	.	TRBJ2-5	CASSYGRSDPEAETQYF
TRBV11-3	few	TRBJ2-3	CASNSGGGGSYTQYF
TRBV7-8	.	TRBJ2-7	CASGVSGIVYEQYF
TRBV29-1	.	TRBJ2-1	CSVVLASMQQFF